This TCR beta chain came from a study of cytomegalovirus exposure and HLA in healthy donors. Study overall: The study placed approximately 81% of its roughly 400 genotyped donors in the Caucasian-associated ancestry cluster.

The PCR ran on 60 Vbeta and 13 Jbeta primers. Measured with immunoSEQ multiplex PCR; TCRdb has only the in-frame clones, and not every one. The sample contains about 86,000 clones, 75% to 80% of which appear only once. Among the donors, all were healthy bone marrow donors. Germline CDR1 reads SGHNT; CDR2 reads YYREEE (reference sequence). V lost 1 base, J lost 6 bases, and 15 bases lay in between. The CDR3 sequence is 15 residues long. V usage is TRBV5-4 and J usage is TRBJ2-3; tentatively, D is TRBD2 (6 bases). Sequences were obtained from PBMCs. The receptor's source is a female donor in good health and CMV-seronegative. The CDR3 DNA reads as TGTGCCAGCAGCTTGATAACTAGCAATCTGGATACGCAGTATTTT. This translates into CASSLITSNLDTQYF. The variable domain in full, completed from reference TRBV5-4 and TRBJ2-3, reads ETGVTQSPTHLIKTRGQQVTLRCSSQSGHNTVSWYQQALGQGPQFIFQYYREEENGRGNFPPRFSGLQFPNYSSELNVNALELDDSALYLCASSLITSNLDTQYFGPGTRLTVL.